This passage covers 30 T cell receptor beta chains from one sample sequenced in a study of shared clonotypes between healthy human individuals. TCRdb's table, derived via immunoSEQ multiplex PCR, lists solely in-frame clones and lacks some. The profile shows some 500,000 clones, more than 70% of them singletons. Sequences were obtained from PBMCs. All receptors come from a woman between 35 and 50 years old in good health. Some clones in this sample may be carry-over from other donors' samples.

This clone was observed a single time. No DNA is shown, since the ends of the CDR3 on it are uncertain; the CDR3 is the one TCRdb lists. This rearrangement joins TRBV29-1 to TRBJ2-7; the table's D gene call, TRBD1, was not cross checked with the DNA. Termini included, the CDR3 measures 12 amino acids. From germline, CDR1 is SQVTM and CDR2 ANQGSEA. CDR3 sequence reads: CSVATGSYERYF.

The chain carries TRBV9 and TRBJ1-2, with 7 positions matching TRBD1. The CDR3 length is 14 residues. CDR1 and CDR2 (germline): SGDLS, YYNGEE. V lost 4 bases, J lost 1 base, and 4 bases stayed unmatched. CDR3 amino acids: CASSRDSINYGYTF. The DNA for the CDR3 is TGTGCCAGCAGCCGGGACAGTATTAACTATGGCTACACCTTC. The whole variable domain, remainder taken from reference TRBV9 and TRBJ1-2, is DSGVTQTPKHLITATGQRVTLRCSPRSGDLSVYWYQQSLDQGLQFLIQYYNGEERAKGNILERFSAQQFPDLHSELNLSSLELGDSALYFCASSRDSINYGYTFGSGTRLTVV.

This clone has more than one count but fewer than ten. The chain links TRBV13 to TRBJ1-4, with 7 bases aligning to TRBD1. The V and J ends lost 0 bases and 0 bases, in that order; junction bases with no gene match: 4. The CDR3 totals 17 residues. Germline lookup yields CDR1 PRHDT and CDR2 FYEKMQ (reference sequence). CDR3 sequence (DNA): TGTGCCAGCAGCTTAGGGGACAGGTTCGCAACTAATGAAAAACTGTTTTTT. Translating it yields CASSLGDRFATNEKLFF.

The chain links TRBV10-3 to TRBJ1-1, with no clear D. This CDR3 is built from 14 residues. Germline V lookup: CDR1 ENHRY, CDR2 SYGVKD. V shed 5 bases and J shed 4 bases, with 14 bases lying between them. CDR3 bases: TGTGCCATCAGTTTAGACCTATTCGGCACTGAAGCTTTCTTT. Protein product: CAISLDLFGTEAFF.

V gene TRBV6-1 combines with J gene TRBJ2-5; tentative D call: TRBD1 (6 bases). Germline CDR1 MNHNS, CDR2 SASEGT. Between the trimmed V and J ends, which lost 4 bases and 2 bases, there was a span of 11 bases. This CDR3 is 14 amino acids long. The CDR3 region is CASSVNRAQETQYF. The CDR3, as DNA: TGTGCCAGCAGTGTTAACAGGGCACAAGAGACCCAGTACTTC.

The V gene is TRBV5-1, the J gene TRBJ2-1; TRBD2 matches at 8 bases. Germline V gives CDR1 SGHRS, CDR2 YFSETQ. The CDR3 covers 13 residues. J was trimmed by 7 bases and V by 5 bases; bases with no gene match: 5. As DNA, the CDR3 is TGCGCCAGCAGAAAGGCTAGCGGGAATGAGCAGTTCTTC. Protein sequence: CASRKASGNEQFF.

The chain is built from TRBV28 and TRBJ1-5, with 7 bases fitting TRBD1. Trimming cost V 3 bases and J 2 bases; bases outside gene matches: 10. Germline V gives CDR1 MDHEN, CDR2 SYDVKM. The CDR3 runs to 17 residues. The CDR3 loop reads CASSFPGTARGNQPQHF. CDR3 in DNA: TGTGCCAGCAGTTTCCCCGGGACAGCCAGGGGCAATCAGCCCCAGCATTTT.

The V and J genes are TRBV10-3 and TRBJ1-1, with unresolved D. This CDR3 spans 15 amino acids. V was trimmed by 3 bases and J by 5 bases, leaving 16 bases between them. Germline V CDR1 and CDR2: ENHRY, SYGVKD. The CDR3 loop is CAISDPPGGNTEAFF. As DNA, the CDR3 is TGTGCCATCAGTGACCCCCCCGGCGGAAATACTGAAGCTTTCTTT.

V is TRBV19 and J is TRBJ2-3; the match to TRBD1 covers 8 bases. After removal of 9 bases from V and 4 bases from J, the junction contained 15 bases not matched to a gene. Germline lookup yields CDR1 LNHDA and CDR2 SQIVND (reference sequence). The CDR3 length is 16 residues. DNA for the CDR3: TGTGCCAGCACCCCCCCGGGACAGGTTGCCCCAGATACGCAGTATTTT. It specifies CASTPPGQVAPDTQYF.

The V and J genes are TRBV27 and TRBJ2-1; a possible D gene is TRBD1 (5 bases). The germline V and J ends were trimmed by 3 bases and 8 bases, with 5 bases remaining between them. Germline CDR1 MNHEY, CDR2 SMNVEV (reference sequence). CDR3 length equals 11 residues. CDR3 residues: CASSLGHEQFF. DNA of the CDR3: TGTGCCAGCAGTTTGGGGCATGAGCAGTTCTTC.

On this clone itself: The same CDR3 can be traced to other DNA sequences in this sample. The rearrangement links TRBV28 to TRBJ1-5; D not resolved. V was pared by 2 bases and J by 0 bases, with 2 bases between. The CDR3 loop spans 13 amino acids. CDR1 and CDR2 from the germline V gene are MDHEN and SYDVKM. CDR3 amino acids: CASSLDSNQPQHF. Here the CDR3 DNA reads TGTGCCAGCAGTTTAGATAGCAATCAGCCCCAGCATTTT.

V and J are TRBV7-8 and TRBJ2-1, with 13 bases fitting TRBD2. The CDR3 totals 17 residues. The J segment lost 4 bases and the V segment lost 1 base, leaving 4 bases of the junction unmatched. From germline, CDR1 is SGHVS and CDR2 FQNEAQ. CDR3: CASSLEPGLAGYNEQFF. CDR3 nucleotides: TGTGCCAGCAGCTTAGAACCGGGACTAGCGGGGTACAATGAGCAGTTCTTC.

The chain joins TRBV5-8 to TRBJ2-7; 8 bases are shared with TRBD1. The V segment lost 0 bases and the J segment 0 bases; nucleotides outside the gene matches: 11. CDR3 length: 18 residues. Germline CDR1 and CDR2: SGHTS and YDEGEE. The DNA for the CDR3 is TGTGCCAGCAGCTTGGTGGCAACAAAGGGACAGGACTCCTACGAGCAGTACTTC. It translates to CASSLVATKGQDSYEQYF.

A word on this clone: A far larger clone is off by one base, so a read error is likely. The sample has other DNA sequences that encode this CDR3 too. The rearrangement joins TRBV9 to TRBJ2-7; D might be TRBD1 or TRBD2, each matching 5 bases. This CDR3 contains 15 residues. V was cut by 0 bases and J by 0 bases, with 10 bases left in between. Germline loops: CDR1 SGDLS, CDR2 YYNGEE. CDR3 loop: CASSVGGSLSYEQYF. The CDR3 DNA is TGTGCCAGCAGCGTAGGGGGGTCCCTCTCCTACGAGCAGTACTTC. The variable domain in full, with the rest retrieved from reference TRBV9 and TRBJ2-7, is DSGVTQTPKHLITATGQRVTLRCSPRSGDLSVYWYQQSLDQGLQFLIQYYNGEERAKGNILERFSAQQFPDLHSELNLSSLELGDSALYFCASSVGGSLSYEQYFGPGTRLTVT.

In regard to this clone: Within the sample, other DNA sequences also encode this same CDR3. The chain has TRBV28 and TRBJ2-7; D ambiguous. Per germline, CDR1 MDHEN and CDR2 SYDVKM. Trimming removed 6 bases at V and 0 bases at J, with 6 bases between. This CDR3 contains 12 residues. CDR3 DNA: TGTGCCAGCAGCCTCAGCTCCTACGAGCAGTACTTC. The encoded protein is CASSLSSYEQYF.

Comment on this clone: A much larger clone differs from this one at a single base, so this may be a read error. The V call is TRBV5-1, the J call TRBJ2-5; no definite D call. The V end was cut by 6 bases, the J end by 5 bases, with 20 bases between. CDR1 SGHRS and CDR2 YFSETQ come from the germline V gene. The CDR3 runs 15 residues. The CDR3 nucleotides are TGCGCCAGCAACTCCAACGACGGACCCGGTGAGACCCAGTACTTC. Its translation is CASNSNDGPGETQYF. The variable domain in full, with the rest retrieved from reference TRBV5-1 and TRBJ2-5, is KAGVTQTPRYLIKTRGQQVTLSCSPISGHRSVSWYQQTPGQGLQFLFEYFSETQRNKGNFPGRFSGRQFSNSRSEMNVSTLELGDSALYLCASNSNDGPGETQYFGPGTRLLVL.

The J gene is TRBJ1-2, the V gene TRBV27, with 12 bases lining up with TRBD1. The germline CDR1 and CDR2 sequences are MNHEY and SMNVEV (reference sequence). Trimming removed 4 bases from V and 4 bases from J; junction bases left unmatched: 7. The CDR3 has 16 residues. CDR3 sequence (DNA): TGTGCCAGCAGTTCCAGGGACAGGGGGCTCCCCTATGGCTACACCTTC. Translating gives CASSSRDRGLPYGYTF.

The chain couples TRBV18 to TRBJ2-3; TRBD2 matches 10 bases. This CDR3 is 16 amino acids long. V was pared by 4 bases and J by 2 bases, with 6 bases of the junction left unmatched. The germline V gene encodes CDR1 KGHSH and CDR2 LQKENI. The DNA for the CDR3 is TGTGCCAGCTCACGAGCTAGCGGGAGTAACACAGATACGCAGTATTTT. This encodes CASSRASGSNTDTQYF.

This clone was observed at least ten times. The chain has TRBV13 and TRBJ2-7; D is unresolved. The CDR3 loop spans 12 amino acids. Germline CDR1 reads PRHDT; CDR2 reads FYEKMQ (reference sequence). V lost 5 bases to trimming and J lost 9 bases, with 14 bases between them. The CDR3 bases are TGTGCCAGCAGCGCCCAATCCAGCACGCAGTACTTC. This translates into CASSAQSSTQYF.

DNA of the CDR3: TGCAGCGTTGGGGTAACGGGATCCTACGAGCAGTACTTC. Protein sequence: CSVGVTGSYEQYF. V is TRBV29-1 and J is TRBJ2-7, with D possibly TRBD2 on 5 matching bases. There are 13 residues in the CDR3. V lost 4 bases to trimming and J lost 1 base, with 11 bases between them. Germline loops: CDR1 SQVTM, CDR2 ANQGSEA.

This chain connects TRBV29-1 to TRBJ1-4; tentatively, D is TRBD1 (5 bases). Trimming stripped 6 bases from V and 12 bases from J, with 11 bases between. Germline-derived CDR1 and CDR2 are SQVTM and ANQGSEA. The length of the CDR3 is 10 residues. The CDR3 here is CSVELGELFF. As DNA, the CDR3 is TGCAGCGTGGAGCTGGGGGAACTGTTTTTT.

The chain joins TRBV19 to TRBJ2-7, with D perhaps assigned TRBD1 or TRBD2 (5 bases each). The germline V and J ends were trimmed by 0 bases and 2 bases, with 11 bases remaining between them. CDR1 and CDR2 (germline): LNHDA, SQIVND (reference sequence). This CDR3 region has 15 residues. CDR3 DNA sequence: TGTGCCAGTAGTATAGATCGGGGCTTGGCCTACGAGCAGTACTTC. Encoded protein: CASSIDRGLAYEQYF.

Concerning this clone: This likely reflects a read error, since a far larger clone is one base away. Other DNA variants within this sample encode the same CDR3. The chain has TRBV4-3 and TRBJ2-1; tentative D call: TRBD1 (6 bases). The V gene lost 4 bases and the J gene lost 4 bases, with 17 bases spanning the gap. The CDR3 has 16 residues. The germline CDR1 and CDR2 sequences are LGHNA and YSLEER. The CDR3 reads CASSPDEGQGYNEQFF. The CDR3 DNA follows: TGCGCCAGCAGCCCAGATGAGGGGCAGGGGTACAATGAGCAGTTCTTC.

V is TRBV6-5 and J is TRBJ2-7; a possible D gene is TRBD1 (8 bases). In germline, CDR1 is MNHEY, CDR2 SVGAGI. This CDR3 is 15 amino acids long. Trimming left V 5 bases short and J 6 bases short, with 20 bases between. The CDR3 loop reads CASSQQGGSMGEQYF. The DNA of the CDR3 is TGTGCCAGCAGTCAACAGGGGGGGTCTATGGGCGAGCAGTACTTC.

The table lists this clone with a few counts. The chain recombines TRBV19 with TRBJ2-1; the D is unclear. Germline-derived CDR1 and CDR2 are LNHDA and SQIVND (reference sequence). The CDR3 runs to 12 residues. The V and J ends lost 9 bases and 9 bases respectively, with 15 bases between them. CDR3 sequence reads: CASGGSGIEQFF. CDR3 coding DNA: TGTGCCAGCGGCGGATCGGGTATTGAGCAGTTCTTC.

This sequence joins TRBV2 and TRBJ1-1; 7 nucleotides agree with TRBD1. J lost 7 bases, V lost 5 bases, and 10 bases had no gene match. The CDR3 is made up of 14 amino acids. Germline loops: CDR1 SNHLY, CDR2 FYNNEI. For the CDR3, the DNA is TGTGCCAGCAGTCCCGGGACAGAGAATATTGAAGCTTTCTTT. This sequence encodes CASSPGTENIEAFF.

The rearrangement uses TRBV5-1 and TRBJ2-1; TRBD2 matches at 10 bases. The germline V gene has CDR1 SGHRS and CDR2 YFSETQ. The length of the CDR3 is 16 residues. V gave up 3 bases and J gave up 2 bases; unmatched junction bases: 5. The DNA for the CDR3 is TGCGCCAGCAGCTCGGGACTAGCGAAAACCTACAATGAGCAGTTCTTC. This gives the protein CASSSGLAKTYNEQFF.

The CDR3 spells CASSLAPRGGNEQFF. CDR3 bases: TGTGCCAGCAGCTTGGCCCCCAGGGGGGGCAATGAGCAGTTCTTC. The chain combines TRBV5-6 with TRBJ2-1; possibly TRBD1 or TRBD2 for D (7 bases each). The ends were cut back, 0 bases at V and 6 bases at J, with 13 bases in the middle. Looked up from germline, CDR1 is SGHDT and CDR2 is YYEEEE. The CDR3 is made up of 15 amino acids.

J is TRBJ1-2 and V is TRBV6-5; D is undetermined. Germline assignment: CDR1 MNHEY and CDR2 SVGAGI. V lost 4 bases to trimming and J lost 4 bases, with 7 bases between them. The CDR3 is 12 amino acids. This chain's CDR3 is CASSSRVYGYTF. The CDR3 DNA sequence: TGTGCCAGCAGTTCCCGGGTCTATGGCTACACCTTC.

V and J are TRBV28 and TRBJ1-5; 8 bases align to TRBD1. Per germline, CDR1 MDHEN and CDR2 SYDVKM. This CDR3 is 14 amino acids long. The trim removed 6 bases at V and 6 bases at J, leaving 7 bases unmatched. In DNA form, the CDR3 reads TGTGCCAGCAGCCCTGACAGGGGTAGTCAGCCCCAGCATTTT. Amino acids: CASSPDRGSQPQHF.